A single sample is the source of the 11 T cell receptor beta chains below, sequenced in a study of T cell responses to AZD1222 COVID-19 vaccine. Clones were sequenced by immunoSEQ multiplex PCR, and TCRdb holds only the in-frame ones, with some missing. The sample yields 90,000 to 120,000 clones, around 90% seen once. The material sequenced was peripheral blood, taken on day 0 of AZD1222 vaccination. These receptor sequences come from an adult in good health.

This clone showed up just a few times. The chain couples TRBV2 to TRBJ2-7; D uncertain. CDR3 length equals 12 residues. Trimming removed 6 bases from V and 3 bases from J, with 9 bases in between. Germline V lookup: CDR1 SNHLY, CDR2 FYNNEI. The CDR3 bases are TGTGCCAGCAGCGGGCTAGGCTACGAGCAGTACTTC. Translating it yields CASSGLGYEQYF.

Written as DNA, the CDR3 is TGTGCCAGCAGCGTATATGCCCGGACTAGCGGCACAGATACGCAGTATTTT. Amino acid sequence: CASSVYARTSGTDTQYF. This chain uses TRBV9 with TRBJ2-3, with 9 bases lining up with TRBD2. Germline CDR1 reads SGDLS; CDR2 reads YYNGEE. The CDR3 contains 17 residues. V was pared by 1 base and J by 1 base, with 7 bases of the junction left unmatched.

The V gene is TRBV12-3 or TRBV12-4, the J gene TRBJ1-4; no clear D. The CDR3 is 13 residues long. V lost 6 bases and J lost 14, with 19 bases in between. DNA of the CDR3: TGTGCCAGCAGGGCTACACATTCAGGCGTTCTGTTTTTT. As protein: CASRATHSGVLFF.

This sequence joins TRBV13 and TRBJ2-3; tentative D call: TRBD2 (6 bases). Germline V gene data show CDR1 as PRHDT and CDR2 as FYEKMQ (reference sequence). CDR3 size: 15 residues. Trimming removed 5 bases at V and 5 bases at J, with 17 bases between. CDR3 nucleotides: TGTGCCAGCAGCCCGGGTAGTGGGAGGAGAGATACGCAGTATTTT. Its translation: CASSPGSGRRDTQYF.

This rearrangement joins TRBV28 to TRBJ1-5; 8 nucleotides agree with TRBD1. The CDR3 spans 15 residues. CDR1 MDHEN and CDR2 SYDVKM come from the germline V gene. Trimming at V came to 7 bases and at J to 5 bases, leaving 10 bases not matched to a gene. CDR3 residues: CASTPGQALYQPQHF. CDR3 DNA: TGTGCCAGCACCCCGGGACAGGCCTTATATCAGCCCCAGCATTTT.

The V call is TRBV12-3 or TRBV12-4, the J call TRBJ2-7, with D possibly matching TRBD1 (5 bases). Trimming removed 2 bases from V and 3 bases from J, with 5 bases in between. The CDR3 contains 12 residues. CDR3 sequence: CASSLQGYEQYF. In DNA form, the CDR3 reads TGTGCCAGCAGTTTACAGGGCTACGAGCAGTACTTC.

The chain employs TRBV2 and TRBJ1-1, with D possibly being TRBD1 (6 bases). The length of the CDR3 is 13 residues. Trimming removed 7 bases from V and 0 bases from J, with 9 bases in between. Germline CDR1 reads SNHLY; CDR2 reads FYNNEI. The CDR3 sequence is CASKGEMNTEAFF. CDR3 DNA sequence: TGTGCCAGCAAGGGGGAAATGAACACTGAAGCTTTCTTT. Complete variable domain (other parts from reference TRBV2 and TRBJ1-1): EPEVTQTPSHQVTQMGQEVILRCVPISNHLYFYWYRQILGQKVEFLVSFYNNEISEKSEIFDDQFSVERPDGSNFTLKIRSTKLEDSAMYFCASKGEMNTEAFFGQGTRLTVV.

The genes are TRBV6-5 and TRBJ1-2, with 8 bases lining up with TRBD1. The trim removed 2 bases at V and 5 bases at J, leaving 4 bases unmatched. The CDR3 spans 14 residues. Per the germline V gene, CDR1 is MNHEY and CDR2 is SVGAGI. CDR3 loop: CASSYGTGGYGYTF. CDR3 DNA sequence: TGTGCCAGCAGTTACGGTACAGGGGGATATGGCTACACCTTC.

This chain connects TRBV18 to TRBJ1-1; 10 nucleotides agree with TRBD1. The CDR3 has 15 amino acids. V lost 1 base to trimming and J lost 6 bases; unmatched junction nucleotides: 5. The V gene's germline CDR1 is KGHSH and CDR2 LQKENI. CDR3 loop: CASSPLAGTGAEAFF. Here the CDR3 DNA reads TGTGCCAGCTCACCACTAGCCGGGACAGGGGCTGAAGCTTTCTTT.

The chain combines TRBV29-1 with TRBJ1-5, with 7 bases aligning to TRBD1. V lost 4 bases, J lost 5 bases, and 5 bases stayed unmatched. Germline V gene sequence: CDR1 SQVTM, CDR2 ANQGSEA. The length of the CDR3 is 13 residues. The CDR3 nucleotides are TGCAGCGTTGCAGGGGGTAGGGATCAGCCCCAGCATTTT. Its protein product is CSVAGGRDQPQHF.

DNA for the CDR3: TGTGCCAGCAGCCACACGGAAAACACTGAAGCTTTCTTT. The encoded protein is CASSHTENTEAFF. The gene calls are TRBV14 and TRBJ1-1, with D hard to call. This CDR3 region has 13 residues. CDR1 and CDR2 from the germline V gene are SGHDN and FVKESK. V lost 3 bases to trimming and J lost 2 bases, with 7 bases between them.